Listed here are 20 T cell receptor beta chains from one sample, sequenced in a study of CD8 T cells in Susac syndrome. A quantity of about 0.5 to 1 ug RNA underwent reverse transcription using random hexamers. TCRdb independently ran MiXCR on the immunoSEQ multiplex PCR reads; one entry per CDR3 protein. The sample shows approximately 190,000 distinct CDR3 sequences, around 95% of them seen only once. Sequencing was done on a sample of CD8+ T cells from PBMCs. The origin of the receptors is a human donor with Susac syndrome.

CDR3 bases: TGTGCCAGCAGCCCAGGGACTAGCGGGGAAGAGCAGTTCTTC. Its protein is CASSPGTSGEEQFF. This chain connects TRBV7-3 to TRBJ2-1; 13 nucleotides align to TRBD2. This CDR3 has 14 residues. V lost 5 bases, J lost 10 bases, and 5 bases stayed unmatched. The germline gives CDR1 SGHTA, CDR2 FQGTGA.

V gene TRBV29-1 combines with J gene TRBJ2-2, with 7 bases aligning to TRBD2. Germline V CDR1 and CDR2: SQVTM, ANQGSEA. The ends lost 7 bases at V and 3 bases at J; junction bases unmatched: 8. This CDR3 comprises 14 residues. CDR3 region: CSAGEGRYTGELFF. As DNA, the CDR3 is TGCAGCGCCGGGGAGGGACGGTACACCGGGGAGCTGTTTTTT.

V is TRBV13 and J is TRBJ2-4, with 8 positions matching TRBD2. CDR1 and CDR2 from the germline V gene are PRHDT and FYEKMQ (reference sequence). Trimming cost V 5 bases and J 1 base; bases outside gene matches: 16. The CDR3 runs 19 residues. The CDR3 loop is CASSAKGLVVEVAKNIQYF. The CDR3 DNA reads TGTGCCAGCAGCGCGAAGGGACTAGTGGTTGAAGTTGCCAAAAACATTCAGTACTTC.

J is TRBJ2-6 and V is TRBV20-1; no definite D call. The CDR3 runs 18 residues. The germline V and J ends were trimmed by 6 bases and 2 bases, with 23 bases remaining between them. Germline-derived CDR1 and CDR2 are DFQATT and SNEGSKA (reference sequence). CDR3: CSAPKTGLKITGANVLTF. The DNA of the CDR3 is TGCAGTGCCCCCAAAACCGGGCTGAAGATTACTGGGGCCAACGTCCTGACTTTC.

The chain couples TRBV7-9 to TRBJ2-7; no definite D call. This CDR3 contains 13 residues. Deletions cut 5 bases from V and 3 bases from J, with 11 bases between. Germline CDR1 SEHNR, CDR2 FQNEAQ (reference sequence). The CDR3 sequence is CASSTRVDYEQYF. The CDR3, as DNA: TGTGCCAGCAGCACCCGGGTGGACTACGAGCAGTACTTC.

The rearrangement joins TRBV18 to TRBJ1-1, with a tentative D call TRBD1 (5 bases). The CDR3 is 14 residues long. Trimming took off 8 bases at V and 3 bases at J, with 16 bases between the two ends. CDR1 is KGHSH, CDR2 LQKENI, per germline. The CDR3 loop reads CASQIRGGDTEAFF. CDR3 in DNA: TGTGCCAGCCAAATCCGTGGAGGGGACACTGAAGCTTTCTTT.

This rearrangement joins TRBV13 to TRBJ2-7, with 9 positions matching TRBD2. V was pared by 5 bases and J by 0 bases, with 5 bases of the junction left unmatched. Germline CDR1 and CDR2: PRHDT and FYEKMQ (reference sequence). The CDR3 is 15 residues long. In DNA, the CDR3 is TGTGCCAGCAGCGGCCTAGCGGGGAACTCCTACGAGCAGTACTTC. Encoded protein: CASSGLAGNSYEQYF.

The chain carries TRBV20-1 and TRBJ2-7; TRBD1 or TRBD2 may be the D gene (6 bases each). V lost 3 bases and J 5 bases, leaving 11 bases between the germline ends. This CDR3 region has 12 residues. Germline CDR1 reads DFQATT; CDR2 reads SNEGSKA (reference sequence). The CDR3 nucleotides are TGCAGTGCTAGTGTGGGGGGCGACGAGCAGTACTTC. Translation: CSASVGGDEQYF.

The chain links TRBV13 to TRBJ2-1; tentatively, D is TRBD1 (6 bases). Germline-derived CDR1 and CDR2 are PRHDT and FYEKMQ (reference sequence). The ends were cut back, 5 bases at V and 3 bases at J, with 17 bases in the middle. This CDR3 comprises 16 residues. Here the CDR3 DNA reads TGTGCCAGCAGCCCAGGGCCGGGCAGGGGCTACAATGAGCAGTTCTTC. It is translated as CASSPGPGRGYNEQFF.

V usage is TRBV30 and J usage is TRBJ2-7, with D possibly called TRBD1 or TRBD2 (5 bases each). Germline V gives CDR1 GTSNPN, CDR2 SVGIG (reference sequence). The CDR3 has 14 residues. Trimming left V 1 base short and J 2 bases short, with 12 bases between. The CDR3 reads CAWSGWDVPYEQYF. Written as DNA, the CDR3 is TGTGCCTGGAGTGGCTGGGACGTACCCTACGAGCAGTACTTC.

This sequence joins TRBV28 and TRBJ1-2, with TRBD1 identical over 7 bases. V lost 3 bases to trimming and J lost 4 bases; unmatched junction nucleotides: 5. Germline assignment: CDR1 MDHEN and CDR2 SYDVKM. The CDR3 totals 14 residues. The CDR3 DNA reads as TGTGCCAGCAGTTTTCAAGGGGGCATCTATGGCTACACCTTC. Protein sequence: CASSFQGGIYGYTF.

The rearrangement links TRBV3-1 to TRBJ2-1, with 13 bases fitting TRBD2. This CDR3 spans 19 amino acids. The V and J ends lost 0 bases and 7 bases, in that order; junction bases with no gene match: 12. In germline, CDR1 is LGHDT, CDR2 YNNKEL (reference sequence). This CDR3 is CASSQDFRELAGGPNEQFF. As DNA, the CDR3 is TGTGCCAGCAGCCAAGATTTTCGAGAACTAGCGGGGGGGCCTAATGAGCAGTTCTTC.

The V and J genes are TRBV6-2 or TRBV6-3 and TRBJ2-7; D uncertain. Trimming took 1 base from V and 6 from J, leaving 4 bases between them. Germline assignment: CDR1 MNHEY and CDR2 SVGEGT. The CDR3 contains 11 residues. The CDR3 coding sequence is TGTGCCAGCAGTTACTACCGCGAGCAGTACTTC. Protein product: CASSYYREQYF.

V is TRBV13 and J is TRBJ2-1, with TRBD2 matching over 7 bases. Germline V gene data show CDR1 as PRHDT and CDR2 as FYEKMQ (reference sequence). The CDR3 is 15 residues long. The trim removed 4 bases at V and 1 base at J, leaving 4 bases unmatched. The CDR3 DNA reads TGTGCCAGCAGCTCCAGGACTAGGTCCTACAATGAGCAGTTCTTC. It is translated as CASSSRTRSYNEQFF.

CDR3 in DNA: TGTGCCAGCAGGAAACTCCCTGGGGCCAACGTCCTGACTTTC. Its translation: CASRKLPGANVLTF. The chain is built from TRBV28 and TRBJ2-6; unclear D gene. Germline V gene data show CDR1 as MDHEN and CDR2 as SYDVKM. The CDR3 is 14 amino acids. V lost 6 bases to trimming and J lost 2 bases, with 8 bases between them.

Only one count was recorded for this clonotype. The chain combines TRBV7-3 with TRBJ2-1; D tentatively reads TRBD1 or TRBD2 (6 bases each). V lost 1 base, J lost 6 bases, and 16 bases lay in between. This CDR3 comprises 16 residues. Germline V CDR1 and CDR2: SGHTA, FQGTGA. The CDR3 region is CASSLRGAGDPNEQFF. DNA for the CDR3: TGTGCCAGCAGCTTAAGGGGGGCCGGAGATCCCAATGAGCAGTTCTTC. Using reference TRBV7-3 and TRBJ2-1 for the parts outside the CDR3, the full variable domain is GAGVSQTPSNKVTEKGKYVELRCDPISGHTALYWYRQSLGQGPEFLIYFQGTGAADDSGLPNDRFFAVRPEGSVSTLKIQRTERGDSAVYLCASSLRGAGDPNEQFFGPGTRLTVL.

V usage is TRBV6-5 and J usage is TRBJ2-3, with D uncertain. CDR3 length equals 16 residues. Germline V CDR1 and CDR2: MNHEY, SVGAGI. Trimming pared 4 bases from V and 0 bases from J, leaving 14 bases between. Here the CDR3 DNA reads TGTGCCAGCAGTTTTCACCAGCCACCTAGCACAGATACGCAGTATTTT. This codes for CASSFHQPPSTDTQYF.

J is TRBJ2-7 and V is TRBV20-1; D unresolved. Trimming stripped 5 bases from V and 2 bases from J, with 16 bases between. CDR3 size: 14 residues. Germline V gene sequence: CDR1 DFQATT, CDR2 SNEGSKA (reference sequence). The CDR3 region has the DNA TGCAGTGCTCCACTTTTGCGGTCTCCCTACGAGCAGTACTTC. It codes for CSAPLLRSPYEQYF.

The chain joins TRBV11-3 to TRBJ2-1; D call uncertain. Trimming took 5 bases from V and 4 from J, leaving 9 bases between them. Per germline, CDR1 SGHNT and CDR2 YENEEA. The CDR3 extends over 13 amino acids. The CDR3 DNA is TGTGCCAGCAGCCCGGACCGGTACAATGAGCAGTTCTTC. Protein sequence: CASSPDRYNEQFF.

The chain recombines TRBV3-1 with TRBJ2-7, with no clear D. V lost 2 bases to trimming and J lost 5 bases, with 22 bases between them. The CDR3 runs 17 residues. Germline values: CDR1 LGHDT, CDR2 YNNKEL (reference sequence). Written as DNA, the CDR3 is TGTGCCAGCAGCCAAACACATGCAAGTGGTGGTAGGAACGAGCAGTACTTC. Its protein is CASSQTHASGGRNEQYF.